The TCR beta chain under discussion was sequenced for a study of cytomegalovirus exposure and HLA in healthy donors. As regards this clone: Its target is unknown.

60 Vbeta and 13 Jbeta primers were used in PCR. Generated by immunoSEQ multiplex PCR, the TCRdb table keeps only in-frame clones and is missing some. Of approximately 100,000 clones listed, 50% to 80% were seen once; the top ten hold roughly 3.2%. The CDR3 spans 15 residues. The germline V gene encodes CDR1 LNHNV and CDR2 YYDKDF (reference sequence). V dropped 1 base and J dropped 5 bases, with 14 bases sitting between them. Overall study results and limits: Among CMV-associated TCR beta chains, most appeared HLA-restricted in a later analysis. Later work found that TCR association rates differed between HLA loci; DRB1 had the most and HLA-C the fewest. Cytomegalovirus association was assigned to some 160 TCR beta chains. It was only CMV serostatus that was available as immune exposure information.

The chain joins TRBV15 to TRBJ2-5; D may be TRBD2 (6 bases). This TCR came from a man in his 60s in good health and CMV-seronegative. Material for sequencing was PBMCs. CDR3 loop: CATSRGPSALETQYF. CDR3 in DNA: TGTGCCACCAGCAGAGGACCTAGCGCCTTGGAGACCCAGTACTTC.